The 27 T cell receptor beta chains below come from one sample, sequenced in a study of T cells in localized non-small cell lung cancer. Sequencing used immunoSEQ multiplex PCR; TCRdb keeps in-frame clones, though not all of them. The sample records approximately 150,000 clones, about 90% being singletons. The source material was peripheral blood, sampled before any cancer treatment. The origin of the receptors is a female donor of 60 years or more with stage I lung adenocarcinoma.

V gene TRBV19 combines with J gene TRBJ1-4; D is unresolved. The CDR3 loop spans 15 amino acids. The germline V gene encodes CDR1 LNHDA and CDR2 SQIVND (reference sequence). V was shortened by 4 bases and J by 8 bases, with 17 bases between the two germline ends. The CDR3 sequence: CASSTVFGLREKLFF. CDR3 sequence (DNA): TGTGCCAGTAGTACCGTTTTCGGGCTAAGGGAAAAACTGTTTTTT. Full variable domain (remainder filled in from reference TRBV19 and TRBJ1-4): DGGITQSPKYLFRKEGQNVTLSCEQNLNHDAMYWYRQDPGQGLRLIYYSQIVNDFQKGDIAEGYSVSREKKESFPLTVTSAQKNPTAFYLCASSTVFGLREKLFFGSGTQLSVL.

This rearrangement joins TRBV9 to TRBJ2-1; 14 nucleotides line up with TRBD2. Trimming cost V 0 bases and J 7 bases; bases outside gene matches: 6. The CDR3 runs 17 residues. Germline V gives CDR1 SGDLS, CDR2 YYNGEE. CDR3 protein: CASSVETSGRAVNEQFF. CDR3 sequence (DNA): TGTGCCAGCAGCGTAGAGACTAGCGGGAGGGCAGTGAATGAGCAGTTCTTC.

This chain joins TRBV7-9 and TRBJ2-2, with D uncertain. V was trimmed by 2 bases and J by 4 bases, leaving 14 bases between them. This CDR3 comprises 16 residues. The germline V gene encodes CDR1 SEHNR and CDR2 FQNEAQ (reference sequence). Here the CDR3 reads CASSLSPGRFTGELFF. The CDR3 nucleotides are TGTGCCAGCAGCTTAAGTCCCGGACGGTTCACCGGGGAGCTGTTTTTT.

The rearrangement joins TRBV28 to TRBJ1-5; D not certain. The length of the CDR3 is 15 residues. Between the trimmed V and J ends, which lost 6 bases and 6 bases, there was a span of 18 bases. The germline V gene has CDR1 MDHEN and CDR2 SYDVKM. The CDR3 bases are TGTGCCAGCAGCTCGGGATTCGGCGACGGTCAGCCCCAGCATTTT. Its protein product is CASSSGFGDGQPQHF.

The CDR3 region is CAIPTGSTPTGYTF. In DNA form, the CDR3 reads TGTGCCATCCCTACGGGGTCAACTCCCACTGGCTACACCTTC. J is TRBJ1-2 and V is TRBV10-3; D remains ambiguous. This CDR3 comprises 14 residues. Looked up from germline, CDR1 is ENHRY and CDR2 is SYGVKD. V lost 8 bases, J lost 7 bases, and 20 bases lay in between.

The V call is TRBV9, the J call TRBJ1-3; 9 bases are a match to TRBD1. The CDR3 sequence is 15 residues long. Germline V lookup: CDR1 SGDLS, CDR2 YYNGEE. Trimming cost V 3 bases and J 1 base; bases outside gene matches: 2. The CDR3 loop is CASSGGTGSGNTIYF. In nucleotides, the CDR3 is TGTGCCAGCAGCGGCGGGACAGGGTCTGGAAACACCATATATTTT.

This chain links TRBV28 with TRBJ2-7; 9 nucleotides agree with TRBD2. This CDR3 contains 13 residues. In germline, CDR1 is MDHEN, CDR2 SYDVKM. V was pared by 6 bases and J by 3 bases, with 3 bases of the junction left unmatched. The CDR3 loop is CASRAGGDYEQYF. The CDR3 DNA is TGTGCCAGCAGAGCGGGAGGAGACTACGAGCAGTACTTC.

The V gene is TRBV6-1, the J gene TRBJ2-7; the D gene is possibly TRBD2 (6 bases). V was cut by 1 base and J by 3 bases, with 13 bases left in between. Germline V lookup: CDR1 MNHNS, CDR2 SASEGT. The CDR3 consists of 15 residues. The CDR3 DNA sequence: TGTGCCAGCAGTGAAGTTGCGGGAAGGGTCTACGAGCAGTACTTC. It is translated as CASSEVAGRVYEQYF.

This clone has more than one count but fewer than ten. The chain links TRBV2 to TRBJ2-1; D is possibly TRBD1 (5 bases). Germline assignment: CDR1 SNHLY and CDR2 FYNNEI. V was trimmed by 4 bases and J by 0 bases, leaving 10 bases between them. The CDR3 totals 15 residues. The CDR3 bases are TGTGCCAGCAGTGTGGACATGAGCTCCTACAATGAGCAGTTCTTC. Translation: CASSVDMSSYNEQFF.

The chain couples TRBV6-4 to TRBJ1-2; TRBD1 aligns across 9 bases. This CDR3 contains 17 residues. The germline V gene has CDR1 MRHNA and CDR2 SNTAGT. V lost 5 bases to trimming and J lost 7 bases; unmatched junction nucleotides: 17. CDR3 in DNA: TGTGCCAGCAGTACGTTCGGACAGGGGCCCACCGGGAGTGGCTACACCTTC. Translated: CASSTFGQGPTGSGYTF.

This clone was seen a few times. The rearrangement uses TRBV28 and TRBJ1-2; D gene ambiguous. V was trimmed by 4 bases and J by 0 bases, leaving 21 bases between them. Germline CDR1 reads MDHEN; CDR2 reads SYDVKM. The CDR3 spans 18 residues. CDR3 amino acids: CASSSPLRGGRTNYGYTF. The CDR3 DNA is TGTGCCAGCAGTTCCCCCCTCCGCGGTGGACGAACTAACTATGGCTACACCTTC.

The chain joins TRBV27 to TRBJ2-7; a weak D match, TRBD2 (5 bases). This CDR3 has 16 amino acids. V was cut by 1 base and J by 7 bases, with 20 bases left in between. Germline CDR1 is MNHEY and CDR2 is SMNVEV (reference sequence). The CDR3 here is CASSLLATGSLREQYF. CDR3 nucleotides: TGTGCCAGCAGTTTATTAGCCACGGGATCCTTGAGGGAGCAGTACTTC.

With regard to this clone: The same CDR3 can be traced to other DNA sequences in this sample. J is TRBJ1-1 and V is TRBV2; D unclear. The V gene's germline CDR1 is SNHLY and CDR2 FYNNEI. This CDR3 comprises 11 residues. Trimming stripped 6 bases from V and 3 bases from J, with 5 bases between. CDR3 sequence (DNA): TGTGCCAGCAGCCTGGACACTGAAGCTTTCTTT. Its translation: CASSLDTEAFF. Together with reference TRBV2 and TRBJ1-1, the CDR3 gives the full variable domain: EPEVTQTPSHQVTQMGQEVILRCVPISNHLYFYWYRQILGQKVEFLVSFYNNEISEKSEIFDDQFSVERPDGSNFTLKIRSTKLEDSAMYFCASSLDTEAFFGQGTRLTVV.

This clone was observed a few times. The CDR3 DNA reads TGTGCCAGCAGCCAGGGCTCTGGAAACACCATATATTTT. As protein: CASSQGSGNTIYF. The V and J genes are TRBV4-2 and TRBJ1-3; D gene ambiguous. CDR1 and CDR2 from the germline V gene are LGHNA and YNFKEQ. The CDR3 totals 13 residues. The V and J ends lost 3 bases and 0 bases respectively, with 3 bases between them.

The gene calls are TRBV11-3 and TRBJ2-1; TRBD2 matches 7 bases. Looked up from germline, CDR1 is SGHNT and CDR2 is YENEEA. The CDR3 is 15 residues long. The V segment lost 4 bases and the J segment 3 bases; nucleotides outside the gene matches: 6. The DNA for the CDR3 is TGTGCCAGCAGCTCGACTAGCCTTAGCTACAATGAGCAGTTCTTC. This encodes CASSSTSLSYNEQFF.

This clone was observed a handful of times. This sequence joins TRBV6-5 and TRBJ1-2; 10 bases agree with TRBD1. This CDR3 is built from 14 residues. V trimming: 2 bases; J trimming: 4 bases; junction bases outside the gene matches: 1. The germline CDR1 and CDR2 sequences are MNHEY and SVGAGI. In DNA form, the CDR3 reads TGTGCCAGCAGTTACAGGGACAGGGGCTATGGCTACACCTTC. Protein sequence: CASSYRDRGYGYTF.

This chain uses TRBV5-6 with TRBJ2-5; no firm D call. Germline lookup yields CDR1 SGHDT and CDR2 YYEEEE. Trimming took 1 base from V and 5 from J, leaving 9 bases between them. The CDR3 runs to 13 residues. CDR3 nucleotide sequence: TGTGCCAGCAGCTTGAGGGTCGGCGAGACCCAGTACTTC. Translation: CASSLRVGETQYF.

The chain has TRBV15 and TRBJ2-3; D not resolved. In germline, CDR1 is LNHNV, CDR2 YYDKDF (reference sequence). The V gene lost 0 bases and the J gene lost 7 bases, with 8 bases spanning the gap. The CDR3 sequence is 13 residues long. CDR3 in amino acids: CATSRDRAYTQYF. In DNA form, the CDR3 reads TGTGCCACCAGCAGAGATCGAGCGTATACGCAGTATTTT. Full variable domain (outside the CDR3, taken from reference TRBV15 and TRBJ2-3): DAMVIQNPRYQVTQFGKPVTLSCSQTLNHNVMYWYQQKSSQAPKLLFHYYDKDFNNEADTPDNFQSRRPNTSFCFLDIRSPGLGDTAMYLCATSRDRAYTQYFGPGTRLTVL.

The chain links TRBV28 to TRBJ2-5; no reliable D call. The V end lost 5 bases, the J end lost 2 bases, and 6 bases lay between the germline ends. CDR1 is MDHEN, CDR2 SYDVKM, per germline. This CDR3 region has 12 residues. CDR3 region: CASSGPQETQYF. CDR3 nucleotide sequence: TGTGCCAGCAGTGGGCCTCAAGAGACCCAGTACTTC.

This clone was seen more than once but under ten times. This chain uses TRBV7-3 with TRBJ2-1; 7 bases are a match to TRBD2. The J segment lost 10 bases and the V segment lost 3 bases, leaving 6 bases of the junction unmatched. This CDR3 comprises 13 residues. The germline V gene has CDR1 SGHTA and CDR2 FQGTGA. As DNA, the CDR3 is TGTGCCAGCAGCTTCGCGGGAGATGGAGAGCAGTTCTTC. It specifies CASSFAGDGEQFF.

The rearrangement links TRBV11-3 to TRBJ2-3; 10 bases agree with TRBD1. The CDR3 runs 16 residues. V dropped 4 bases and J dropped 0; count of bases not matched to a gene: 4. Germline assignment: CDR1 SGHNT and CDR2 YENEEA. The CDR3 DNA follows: TGTGCCAGCAGCTCGGGGACAGGGGTTAGCACAGATACGCAGTATTTT. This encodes CASSSGTGVSTDTQYF.

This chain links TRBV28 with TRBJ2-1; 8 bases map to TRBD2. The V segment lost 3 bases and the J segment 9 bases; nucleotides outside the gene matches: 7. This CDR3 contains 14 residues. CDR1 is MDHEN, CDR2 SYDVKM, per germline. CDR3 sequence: CASSLPAGGREQFF. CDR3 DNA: TGTGCCAGCAGTTTGCCCGCGGGAGGACGTGAGCAGTTCTTC.

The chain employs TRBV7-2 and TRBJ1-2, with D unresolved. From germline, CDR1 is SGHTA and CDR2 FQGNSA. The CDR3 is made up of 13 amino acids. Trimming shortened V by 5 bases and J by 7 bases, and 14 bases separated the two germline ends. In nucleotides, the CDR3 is TGTGCCAGCAGCCCGAGGTTAGGGTCTGGCTACACCTTC. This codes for CASSPRLGSGYTF. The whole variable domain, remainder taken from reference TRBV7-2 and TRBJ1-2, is GAGVSQSPSNKVTEKGKDVELRCDPISGHTALYWYRQSLGQGLEFLIYFQGNSAPDKSGLPSDRFSAERTGGSVSTLTIQRTQQEDSAVYLCASSPRLGSGYTFGSGTRLTVV.

Here the CDR3 DNA reads TGTGCCAGCAGCCAAGAAGGTAGCAACAATGAGCAGTTCTTC. Its protein product is CASSQEGSNNEQFF. The rearrangement links TRBV14 to TRBJ2-1; D is unresolved. V lost 0 bases to trimming and J lost 5 bases, with 8 bases between them. The CDR3 runs 14 residues. The germline gives CDR1 SGHDN, CDR2 FVKESK. Combining the CDR3 with reference TRBV14 and TRBJ2-1 gives the whole variable domain EAGVTQFPSHSVIEKGQTVTLRCDPISGHDNLYWYRRVMGKEIKFLLHFVKESKQDESGMPNNRFLAERTGGTYSTLKVQPAELEDSGVYFCASSQEGSNNEQFFGPGTRLTVL.

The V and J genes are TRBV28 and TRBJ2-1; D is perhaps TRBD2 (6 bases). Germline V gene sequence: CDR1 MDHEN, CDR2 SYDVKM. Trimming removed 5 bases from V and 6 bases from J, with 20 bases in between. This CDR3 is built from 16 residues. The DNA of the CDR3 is TGTGCCAGCAGTCAGGGAACGGGGAGGAGAAGCAATGAGCAGTTCTTC. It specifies CASSQGTGRRSNEQFF.

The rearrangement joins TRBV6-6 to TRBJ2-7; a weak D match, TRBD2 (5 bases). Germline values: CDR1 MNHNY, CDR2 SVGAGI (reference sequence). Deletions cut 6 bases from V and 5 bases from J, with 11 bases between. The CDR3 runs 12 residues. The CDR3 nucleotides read TGTGCCAGCAGACCGGGTAGCGACGAGCAGTACTTC. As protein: CASRPGSDEQYF.

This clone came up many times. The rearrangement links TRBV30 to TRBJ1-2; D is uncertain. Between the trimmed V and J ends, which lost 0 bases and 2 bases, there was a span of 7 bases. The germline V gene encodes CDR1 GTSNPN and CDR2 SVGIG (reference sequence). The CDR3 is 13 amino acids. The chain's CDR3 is CAWSVEANYGYTF. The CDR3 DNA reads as TGTGCCTGGAGTGTAGAGGCCAACTATGGCTACACCTTC. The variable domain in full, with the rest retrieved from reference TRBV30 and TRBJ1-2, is SQTIHQWPATLVQPVGSPLSLECTVEGTSNPNLYWYRQAAGRGLQLLFYSVGIGQISSEVPQNLSASRPQDRQFILSSKKLLLSDSGFYLCAWSVEANYGYTFGSGTRLTVV.